This TCR beta chain was retrieved from a study of blood T cell repertoires in COVID-19 (dated by TCRdb to about 2020). At the level of the whole study: Samples covering the acute and convalescent phases of COVID-19 were provided by collaborators in the United States, Italy and Spain. The material from the prospective study consisted of cDNA or gDNA derived from T cells, B-cell-depleted T cells, or PBMCs. The dataset comprised deeply sampled blood TCRbeta repertoires from subjects exposed to, actively infected with, or recovered from COVID-19. The repertoires were released in a freely available public database meant as a resource for research on the immune response to SARS-CoV-2. Samples came from the ongoing ImmuneRACE study (first 160 participants) plus 1,254 subjects from 6 global collaborators. The sample metadata nearly always contained a de-identified subject ID, COVID-19 status, age in years and sex. Where available, HLA class I and class II types were taken from metadata supplied by the sample provider and were not determined by assay-based typing.

TCRbeta CDR3 regions were amplified from genomic DNA using the immunoSEQ Assay, a bias-controlled multiplex PCR. The original methods were these. Within the assay, amplification of reference gene primers was used to estimate how many nucleated cells each sample contained. To quantify the absolute abundance of each unique TCRbeta CDR3 rearrangement, sequence reads were collapsed and filtered. For each sample, productive Simpson clonality was calculated as the square root of Simpson's diversity index over productive rearrangements. TCRdb took this table from immuneACCESS and kept in-frame rearrangements with V and J called. Such tables lack part of the clones; where checked against another copy, unresolved V genes explain under half of the gap, and the rest is unexplained. For V, J and clone size, that table is used; D and trimming come from the DNA. The sample table contains some 27,000 clones; only one count was recorded for 55% to 80% of them. The leading ten clones occupy less than 20% of the sample.

To note about this clone: Its antigen target is currently unknown. Base-call qualities are not available, and no considerably larger clone is one nucleotide away.

Summary of the overall study and its limitations: How much clinical and demographic metadata was included differed by source and by participant, and the metadata was provided uncurated.

Each collaborating institution followed its own protocols to collect whole blood in K2EDTA tubes. For TCRbeta analysis, collaborators shipped samples in one of three forms: frozen whole blood, isolated PBMCs, or DNA extracted from either of those sample types. Sample: peripheral blood. The TCR sequence derives from a human donor in a cohort sampled during active COVID-19.

The CDR3 has the sequence CATAQTSGSTDTQYF. In nucleotide form, the sequence is TGTGCCACCGCCCAGACTAGCGGGAGTACAGATACGCAGTATTTT. Recombination linked TRBV19 to TRBJ2-3, with TRBD2 identical over 12 junction bases. The CDR3 sequence holds 15 residues, the cysteine and phenylalanine included. The retained sequence is limited to the CDR3, 45 bases, with the frame set at the first base. The germline V gene (reference sequence) sets CDR1 to LNHDA and CDR2 to SQIVND. Relative to germline, V is missing 10 bases and J is missing 3 bases, with 8 bases of the junction outside any gene match.